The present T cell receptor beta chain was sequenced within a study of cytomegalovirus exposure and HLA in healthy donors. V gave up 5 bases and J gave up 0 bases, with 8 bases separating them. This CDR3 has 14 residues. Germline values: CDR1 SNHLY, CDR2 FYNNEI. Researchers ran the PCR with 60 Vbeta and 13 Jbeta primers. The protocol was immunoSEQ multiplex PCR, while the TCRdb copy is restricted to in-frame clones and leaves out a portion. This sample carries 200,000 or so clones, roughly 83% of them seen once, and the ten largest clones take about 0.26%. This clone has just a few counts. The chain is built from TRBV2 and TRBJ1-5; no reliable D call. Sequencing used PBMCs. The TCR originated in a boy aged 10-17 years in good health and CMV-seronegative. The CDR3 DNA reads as TGTGCCAGCAGTCCACAGAGTAGCAATCAGCCCCAGCATTTT. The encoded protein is CASSPQSSNQPQHF.